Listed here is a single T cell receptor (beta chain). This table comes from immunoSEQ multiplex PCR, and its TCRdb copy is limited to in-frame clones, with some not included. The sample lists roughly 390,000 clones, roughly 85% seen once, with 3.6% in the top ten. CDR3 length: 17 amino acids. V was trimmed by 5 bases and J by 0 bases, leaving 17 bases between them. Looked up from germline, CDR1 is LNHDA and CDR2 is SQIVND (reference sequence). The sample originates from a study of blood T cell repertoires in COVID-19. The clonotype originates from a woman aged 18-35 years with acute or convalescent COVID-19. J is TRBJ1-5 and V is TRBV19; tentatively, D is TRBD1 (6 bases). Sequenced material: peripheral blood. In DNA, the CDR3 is TGTGCCAGTAGTCTCAACCCCGGACAGATTAGCAATCAGCCCCAGCATTTT. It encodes CASSLNPGQISNQPQHF.